This TCR beta chain derives from a study of blood T cell repertoires in COVID-19. At the level of the study: Specimens from acute and convalescent COVID-19 originated in the United States, Italy and Spain. PBMCs, B-cell-depleted T cells, or T cells provided the cDNA or gDNA that made up the material.

Germline loops: CDR1 SGHDT, CDR2 YYEEEE. The trim removed 4 bases at V and 10 bases at J, leaving 8 bases unmatched. There are 13 residues in the CDR3. In the source study's methods: By means of reference gene primer amplification, nucleated cell counts were estimated. Sequencing was performed with immunoSEQ multiplex PCR; in TCRdb, only in-frame clones are kept and a portion is missing. Clone size and V and J calls were adopted from that table, with D and trimming inferred from the DNA. The sample has about 250,000 clones, approximately 85% seen once. Patients at the Seattle site were enrolled during active infection and followed longitudinally.

The chain joins TRBV5-6 to TRBJ1-1; TRBD1 matches at 9 bases. Sequences were obtained from peripheral blood. The clonotype originates from a woman of 80 years or more with COVID-19, enrolled during active disease. DNA of the CDR3: TGTGCCAGCAGCCCGGACAGGGGAATCGGAGCTTTCTTT. Translation gives CASSPDRGIGAFF.